This TCR beta chain appears in the sequencing data of a study of early T cells in non-severe SARS-CoV-2 infection. Background on the study: Sequenced material consisted of bulk RNA (from unsorted whole blood), and chains were unpaired.

The CDR3 length is 12 residues. Trimming removed 2 bases from V and 9 bases from J; junction bases left unmatched: 1. Germline values: CDR1 SGHVS, CDR2 FQNEAQ. Attachment of unique molecular identifiers to individual cDNA molecules was performed. TCRdb reprocessed the 5' RACE reads with MiXCR, giving one entry per CDR3 protein. In the table there are fewer than 30,000 distinct CDR3 sequences, roughly 5.3% of which are singletons. The source of this sequence is an adult who was a healthcare worker with PCR-confirmed SARS-CoV-2 infection or an uninfected control (not recorded which). The chain has TRBV7-8 and TRBJ2-1; 7 bases are shared with TRBD2. Sequencing was performed on whole blood. The CDR3 region has the DNA TGTGCCAGCAGCTTAACGGGAGGTGAGCAGTTCTTC. This codes for CASSLTGGEQFF. The variable domain in full, completed from reference TRBV7-8 and TRBJ2-1, reads GAGVSQSPRYKVAKRGQDVALRCDPISGHVSLFWYQQALGQGPEFLTYFQNEAQLDKSGLPSDRFFAERPEGSVSTLKIQRTQQEDSAVYLCASSLTGGEQFFGPGTRLTVL.